Each of the 14 T cell receptor beta chains below was sequenced from the same sample in a study of T-cell memory formation after mild COVID-19. TCRdb reanalysed the 5' RACE reads using MiXCR and keeps one entry per CDR3 protein. The data hold 350,000 to 550,000 distinct CDR3 sequences, with roughly 18% observed a single time. The sample comprised PBMCs or a T cell subset sorted from them (not recorded which). The receptors come from a man aged 18-30 years who had mild COVID-19 (a few samples of this study predate the infection). Cell type and time point are not known.

This clonotype was counted between two and nine times. The rearrangement joins TRBV12-3 or TRBV12-4 to TRBJ1-5; TRBD1 is a possible D gene (6 bases). V lost 7 bases, J lost 1 base, and 8 bases lay in between. The CDR3 totals 13 residues. DNA for the CDR3: TGTGCCAGCACCGGGACAAGCAATCAGCCCCAGCATTTT. Protein product: CASTGTSNQPQHF.

The V and J genes are TRBV3-1 and TRBJ2-5; TRBD2 is a possible D gene (5 bases). This CDR3 region has 14 residues. Germline V gene sequence: CDR1 LGHDT, CDR2 YNNKEL (reference sequence). V was pared by 6 bases and J by 3 bases, with 14 bases between. In DNA form, the CDR3 reads TGTGCCAGCAGGGGCGACTATGGGGAAGAGACCCAGTACTTC. Protein sequence: CASRGDYGEETQYF.

This clonotype was seen ten or more times. This chain links TRBV7-7 with TRBJ2-1; 13 bases map to TRBD2. CDR1 and CDR2 (germline): SSHAT, FNYEAQ (reference sequence). J lost 7 bases, V lost 6 bases, and 6 bases had no gene match. The CDR3 contains 15 residues. CDR3 region: CASSPGLAGENEQFF. The CDR3 DNA follows: TGTGCCAGCAGTCCTGGACTAGCGGGGGAGAATGAGCAGTTCTTC.

The chain recombines TRBV7-9 with TRBJ2-7; no firm D call. Germline V gives CDR1 SEHNR, CDR2 FQNEAQ (reference sequence). V was pared by 1 base and J by 6 bases, with 7 bases between. CDR3 size: 12 residues. The CDR3 DNA is TGTGCCAGCAGCTTAGGCGTCGCCGAGCAGTACGTC. Protein sequence: CASSLGVAEQYV.

The chain couples TRBV6-5 to TRBJ1-5, with 8 bases identical to TRBD1. CDR3 size: 13 residues. V was clipped by 8 bases and J by 5 bases; unmatched bases: 5. Germline-derived CDR1 and CDR2 are MNHEY and SVGAGI. The CDR3 loop reads CASWQGADQPQHF. The CDR3 coding sequence is TGTGCCAGCTGGCAGGGGGCGGATCAGCCCCAGCATTTT.

This clonotype occurred a few times. J is TRBJ2-5 and V is TRBV28, with a possible D match to TRBD2 (6 bases). Trimming left V 3 bases short and J 8 bases short, with 16 bases between. The CDR3 runs to 14 residues. The V gene's germline CDR1 is MDHEN and CDR2 SYDVKM. CDR3 protein: CASSFRNRGATQYF. Written as DNA, the CDR3 is TGTGCCAGCAGTTTTAGAAACCGCGGGGCCACCCAGTACTTC.

The chain employs TRBV12-3 or TRBV12-4 and TRBJ1-5; D not resolved. Trimming left V 5 bases short and J 9 bases short, with 20 bases between. CDR3 length: 15 residues. In DNA form, the CDR3 reads TGTGCCAGCAGTCCCCGTAACCGAGGGAAAGGGCCCCAGCATTTT. This gives the protein CASSPRNRGKGPQHF.

This clonotype has only one observation. The chain recombines TRBV5-6 with TRBJ2-5; unclear D gene. The CDR3 runs to 13 residues. V was shortened by 3 bases and J by 4 bases, with 10 bases between the two germline ends. The germline gives CDR1 SGHDT, CDR2 YYEEEE. The CDR3 DNA is TGTGCCAGCAGCTACGGGTTGCGAGAGACCCAGTACTTC. This encodes CASSYGLRETQYF.

The chain recombines TRBV6-2 or TRBV6-3 with TRBJ2-7; 9 nucleotides match TRBD1. This CDR3 has 15 residues. Germline values: CDR1 MNHEY, CDR2 SVGEGT. Unmatched junction bases numbered 10, after V lost 4 bases and J lost 6 bases. This chain's CDR3 is CASSSAGTGSGEQYF. As DNA, the CDR3 is TGTGCCAGCAGTTCCGCCGGGACAGGGAGCGGCGAGCAGTACTTC.

This clonotype has only a few counts. The V and J genes are TRBV7-2 and TRBJ1-4; perhaps TRBD1 as D (6 bases). V was trimmed by 5 bases and J by 0 bases, leaving 13 bases between them. The germline V gene has CDR1 SGHTA and CDR2 FQGNSA. This CDR3 comprises 16 residues. The CDR3 DNA reads TGTGCCAGCAGCCTAGGACAGATTGCAACTAATGAAAAACTGTTTTTT. Encoded protein: CASSLGQIATNEKLFF.

In its sample, this clonotype was seen a few times. The genes are TRBV6-2 or TRBV6-3 and TRBJ2-5, with D unresolved. The germline V gene encodes CDR1 MNHEY and CDR2 SVGEGT. V dropped 7 bases and J dropped 2 bases, with 17 bases sitting between them. The CDR3 runs to 15 residues. As DNA, the CDR3 is TGTGCCAGCAACTATTATAGGTCTGAACAAGAGACCCAGTACTTC. It yields the protein CASNYYRSEQETQYF.

In this sample, this clonotype turned up a few times. This chain links TRBV6-5 with TRBJ2-7; 8 bases line up with TRBD1. The germline V gene encodes CDR1 MNHEY and CDR2 SVGAGI. V was clipped by 5 bases and J by 7 bases; unmatched bases: 7. The CDR3 totals 13 residues. CDR3 bases: TGTGCCAGCAGTCGGAATACAGGGGGAGAGCAGTACTTC. Its translation: CASSRNTGGEQYF.

The J gene is TRBJ2-1, the V gene TRBV5-6; D remains ambiguous. Trimming shortened V by 0 bases and J by 11 bases, and 12 bases separated the two germline ends. From germline, CDR1 is SGHDT and CDR2 YYEEEE. The CDR3 contains 13 residues. The CDR3 protein is CASSLAASPQQFF. CDR3 sequence (DNA): TGTGCCAGCAGCTTGGCCGCCAGCCCCCAGCAGTTCTTC.

V gene TRBV11-3 combines with J gene TRBJ2-3; TRBD1 agrees at 8 bases. The germline gives CDR1 SGHNT, CDR2 YENEEA. After removal of 3 bases from V and 6 bases from J, the junction contained 5 bases not matched to a gene. CDR3 length: 14 amino acids. The CDR3 is CASSFETGADTQYF. The CDR3 DNA reads TGTGCCAGCAGCTTCGAGACAGGGGCTGATACGCAGTATTTT.